This T cell receptor beta chain was captured in a study of blood T cell repertoires in COVID-19. Study information: There were acute and convalescent COVID-19 samples, and they came from the United States, Italy and Spain.

Source study methods: Estimation of nucleated cell counts was performed using reference gene primer amplification. Repertoires were generated with immunoSEQ multiplex PCR, while TCRdb's copy carries only in-frame clones and drops some. V and J calls plus clone size are reproduced from that table; the DNA served to infer D and trimming. The sample has tens of thousands of clones, around 85% seen once. The CDR3 loop spans 14 amino acids. The V and J ends lost 1 base and 3 bases, in that order; junction bases with no gene match: 2. Germline V gene lookup returns CDR1 SGHTA and CDR2 FQGNSA. The origin of this receptor is a woman aged 80 or over with active or convalescent COVID-19. The sample taken for sequencing was peripheral blood. The gene calls are TRBV7-2 and TRBJ1-2; 7 nucleotides align to TRBD1. CDR3 in amino acids: CASSLVQGDYGYTF. The CDR3 region has the DNA TGTGCCAGCAGCTTAGTCCAGGGGGACTATGGCTACACCTTC.